Presented here are 15 T cell receptor beta chains from one specimen sequenced in a study of control samples from healthy donors and cancer patients. The protocol was immunoSEQ multiplex PCR, while the TCRdb copy is restricted to in-frame clones and leaves out a portion. The sample lists 130,000 to 150,000 clones; less than 90% were seen once. The specimen was blood. Source of these receptors: a woman in her thirties in good health.

The gene calls are TRBV27 and TRBJ1-6, with unresolved D. The CDR3 sequence is 18 residues long. The germline gives CDR1 MNHEY, CDR2 SMNVEV (reference sequence). The germline V and J ends were trimmed by 0 bases and 0 bases, with 12 bases remaining between them. CDR3 in DNA: TGTGCCAGCAGTTTATCAGAACAGCTCAGCTCCTATAATTCACCCCTCCACTTT. This codes for CASSLSEQLSSYNSPLHF.

The gene calls are TRBV2 and TRBJ1-5; 7 bases align to TRBD1. With 4 bases clipped from V and 6 bases from J, the junction kept 6 bases outside the gene matches. CDR1 is SNHLY and CDR2 is FYNNEI in the germline V gene. The CDR3 has 14 amino acids. CDR3 nucleotide sequence: TGTGCCAGCAGTGGCCAGGGGGGGGGTCAGCCCCAGCATTTT. Its protein is CASSGQGGGQPQHF. The full variable domain, in which reference TRBV2 and TRBJ1-5 provide the parts outside the CDR3, is EPEVTQTPSHQVTQMGQEVILRCVPISNHLYFYWYRQILGQKVEFLVSFYNNEISEKSEIFDDQFSVERPDGSNFTLKIRSTKLEDSAMYFCASSGQGGGQPQHFGDGTRLSIL.

A note on this clone: An end of the junction does not agree with germline; a read error may underlie this. V usage is TRBV29-1 and J usage is TRBJ1-1, with TRBD1 matching over 8 bases. Germline V gives CDR1 SQVTM, CDR2 ANQGSEA. This CDR3 spans 13 amino acids. The CDR3 DNA sequence: TGCAGCGTTGAAGGGACAGGGAACCCTGAAGCTTTCTTT. It codes for CSVEGTGNPEAFF.

The J gene is TRBJ2-7, the V gene TRBV5-1; D is undetermined. The germline CDR1 and CDR2 sequences are SGHRS and YFSETQ. The CDR3 totals 14 residues. The ends were cut back, 1 base at V and 2 bases at J, with 10 bases in the middle. This chain's CDR3 is CASSLRREPYEQYF. The CDR3 DNA follows: TGCGCCAGCAGCTTGCGGCGCGAACCCTACGAGCAGTACTTC.

This clone was seen more than once but under ten times. The chain uses TRBV19 and TRBJ2-7, with no clear D. Germline CDR1 and CDR2: LNHDA and SQIVND (reference sequence). V gave up 4 bases and J gave up 5 bases, with 6 bases separating them. This CDR3 has 11 amino acids. The CDR3 DNA sequence: TGTGCCAGTAGTAACTGGGACGAGCAGTACTTC. Translated, it gives CASSNWDEQYF.

The rearrangement links TRBV27 to TRBJ1-1; D unresolved. The germline V and J ends were trimmed by 0 bases and 7 bases, with 15 bases remaining between them. Looked up from germline, CDR1 is MNHEY and CDR2 is SMNVEV (reference sequence). This CDR3 has 15 residues. CDR3 nucleotide sequence: TGTGCCAGCAGTTTATCATTGGCTCCCGGCGGTGAAGCTTTCTTT. Protein: CASSLSLAPGGEAFF.

J is TRBJ2-7 and V is TRBV4-2; TRBD2 agrees at 12 bases. CDR1 is LGHNA, CDR2 YNFKEQ, per germline. The ends lost 1 base at V and 3 bases at J; junction bases unmatched: 4. CDR3 length: 16 residues. CDR3 residues: CASSQGGLAGYYEQYF. CDR3 DNA: TGTGCCAGCAGCCAAGGTGGACTAGCGGGATACTACGAGCAGTACTTC.

This clone occurred a few times. This chain joins TRBV7-2 and TRBJ1-5; a weak D match, TRBD1 (5 bases). This CDR3 spans 18 amino acids. V was clipped by 0 bases and J by 1 base, with 16 bases between them. Germline V lookup: CDR1 SGHTA, CDR2 FQGNSA. CDR3 in amino acids: CASSLAPGGTGSNQPQHF. As DNA, the CDR3 is TGTGCCAGCAGCTTAGCTCCGGGAGGGACCGGGAGCAATCAGCCCCAGCATTTT. Variable domain in full (rest from reference TRBV7-2 and TRBJ1-5): GAGVSQSPSNKVTEKGKDVELRCDPISGHTALYWYRQSLGQGLEFLIYFQGNSAPDKSGLPSDRFSAERTGGSVSTLTIQRTQQEDSAVYLCASSLAPGGTGSNQPQHFGDGTRLSIL.

The rearrangement joins TRBV6-5 to TRBJ1-2; tentatively, D is TRBD1 (6 bases). Trimming cost V 8 bases and J 0 bases, with 13 bases left between them. This CDR3 spans 14 amino acids. The germline V gene encodes CDR1 MNHEY and CDR2 SVGAGI. The chain's CDR3 is CASGLQGANYGYTF. CDR3 in DNA: TGTGCCAGCGGACTACAGGGAGCTAACTATGGCTACACCTTC.

This chain joins TRBV7-3 and TRBJ2-1; D is undetermined. Germline CDR1 is SGHTA and CDR2 is FQGTGA. The ends were cut back, 3 bases at V and 7 bases at J, with 10 bases in the middle. The CDR3 has 13 amino acids. The CDR3 reads CASSFGGTNEQFF. CDR3 nucleotide sequence: TGTGCCAGCAGCTTCGGTGGTACTAATGAGCAGTTCTTC.

This chain connects TRBV6-5 to TRBJ1-5; 7 nucleotides align to TRBD1. Germline CDR1 reads MNHEY; CDR2 reads SVGAGI. This CDR3 is built from 14 residues. After removal of 5 bases from V and 3 bases from J, the junction contained 4 bases not matched to a gene. The CDR3, as DNA: TGTGCCAGCAGTACAGGGGTTTACAATCAGCCCCAGCATTTT. Translated, it gives CASSTGVYNQPQHF.

The CDR3 loop reads CASRRVLYEQYF. CDR3 in DNA: TGTGCCAGCAGACGGGTCCTCTACGAGCAGTACTTC. The chain recombines TRBV2 with TRBJ2-7; D gene unclear. Trimming removed 6 bases at V and 3 bases at J, with 9 bases between. The germline gives CDR1 SNHLY, CDR2 FYNNEI. The CDR3 is 12 residues long.

This clone was observed once. In nucleotides, the CDR3 is TGTGCCAGCAGCTTTTGGGCCTGGGGTGGCTACACCTTC. It codes for CASSFWAWGGYTF. The chain couples TRBV5-6 to TRBJ1-2; D remains ambiguous. Germline V gene sequence: CDR1 SGHDT, CDR2 YYEEEE. Trimming left V 2 bases short and J 7 bases short, with 12 bases between. CDR3 length: 13 amino acids.

The chain employs TRBV5-1 and TRBJ2-2; D possibly matches TRBD1 or TRBD2 (5 bases each). The CDR3 contains 15 residues. Deletions cut 0 bases from V and 4 bases from J, with 10 bases between. CDR1 and CDR2 (germline): SGHRS, YFSETQ. The DNA for the CDR3 is TGCGCCAGCAGCTTGGTGGGGGAGAGCACCGGGGAGCTGTTTTTT. Translated: CASSLVGESTGELFF. Based on the CDR3 plus reference TRBV5-1 and TRBJ2-2, the full variable domain is KAGVTQTPRYLIKTRGQQVTLSCSPISGHRSVSWYQQTPGQGLQFLFEYFSETQRNKGNFPGRFSGRQFSNSRSEMNVSTLELGDSALYLCASSLVGESTGELFFGEGSRLTVL.

V and J are TRBV6-6 and TRBJ1-5; D might be TRBD1 (5 bases). Germline V lookup: CDR1 MNHNY, CDR2 SVGAGI (reference sequence). This CDR3 has 15 amino acids. V lost 3 bases and J 0 bases, leaving 9 bases between the germline ends. CDR3 nucleotides: TGTGCCAGCAGTTATGTGGGACCTAGCAATCAGCCCCAGCATTTT. This sequence encodes CASSYVGPSNQPQHF.